This T cell receptor beta chain was captured by sequencing in a study of control samples from healthy donors and cancer patients. The CDR3 loop spans 15 amino acids. V was pared by 4 bases and J by 2 bases, with 14 bases between. The germline CDR1 and CDR2 sequences are LNHDA and SQIVND (reference sequence). Assay: immunoSEQ multiplex PCR; the TCRdb copy retains only in-frame clones and omits some. The sample yields about 52,000 clones, 85% to 95% seen once. The rearrangement uses TRBV19 and TRBJ1-2; TRBD1 might be the D (5 bases). The source of this sequence is a young man in good health. Sequenced material: blood. The CDR3 bases are TGTGCCAGTAGTAGTCCCCGGGGCGCCAACTATGGCTACACCTTC. Amino acids: CASSSPRGANYGYTF.